Listed below are T cell receptor beta chains from one sample, sequenced in a study of neurological immune-mediated disorders. TCRdb passed the 5' RACE reads through MiXCR, listing each CDR3 protein once. The sample has roughly 70,000 distinct CDR3 sequences, 3.9% seen once. The source material was PBMCs. The source of these receptors is a man younger than 45 with multiple sclerosis. Both conserved end residues are trimmed from each CDR3. Fields, in order: CDR3 protein, V gene, clone size, J gene. Size tells how often a clone was seen (once, few, many) or the class of an expanded clone, and some rows leave it out.

cdr3_aa: SARDLVYRTNEKLF
v_call: TRBV20-1
clone_size: many
j_call: TRBJ1-4

cdr3_aa: ASSLRGGGETQY
v_call: TRBV27
clone_size: few
j_call: TRBJ2-5

cdr3_aa: ASSSGTGGASNQPQH
v_call: TRBV12-3/TRBV12-4
clone_size: many
j_call: TRBJ1-5

cdr3_aa: ASSLQGPNTGELF
v_call: TRBV7-7
clone_size: .
j_call: TRBJ2-2

cdr3_aa: ANSPPEGVTYNEQF
v_call: TRBV18
clone_size: .
j_call: TRBJ2-1

cdr3_aa: ASSGGQVRAQY
v_call: TRBV7-8
clone_size: many
j_call: TRBJ2-5

cdr3_aa: ASSGRANYGYT
v_call: TRBV14
clone_size: many
j_call: TRBJ1-2

cdr3_aa: ASSVSPVQQNSPLN
v_call: TRBV9
clone_size: few
j_call: TRBJ1-6

cdr3_aa: SARVARDNEQF
v_call: TRBV20-1
clone_size: many
j_call: TRBJ2-1

cdr3_aa: ASSLGPSTGIFEAF
v_call: TRBV5-1
clone_size: many
j_call: TRBJ1-1

cdr3_aa: ASSPPGTIQETQY
v_call: TRBV12-3/TRBV12-4
clone_size: many
j_call: TRBJ2-5

cdr3_aa: SARQSSYEQY
v_call: TRBV20-1
clone_size: many
j_call: TRBJ2-7

cdr3_aa: ASSEEEGEYGYT
v_call: TRBV18
clone_size: many
j_call: TRBJ1-2

cdr3_aa: ASSEGQGDTGELF
v_call: TRBV25-1
clone_size: medium-sized
j_call: TRBJ2-2

cdr3_aa: ASRGLADSQETQY
v_call: TRBV10-3
clone_size: many
j_call: TRBJ2-5

cdr3_aa: ASSLAGTGGQETQY
v_call: TRBV5-1
clone_size: many
j_call: TRBJ2-5

cdr3_aa: SARSTKNIQY
v_call: TRBV20-1
clone_size: many
j_call: TRBJ2-4

cdr3_aa: ASSPRQGEETQY
v_call: TRBV7-2
clone_size: .
j_call: TRBJ2-5

cdr3_aa: ASSLSDRSTDTQY
v_call: TRBV5-1
clone_size: many
j_call: TRBJ2-3

cdr3_aa: ASGFQGGTGELF
v_call: TRBV12-5
clone_size: many
j_call: TRBJ2-2

cdr3_aa: ASSFPEGGGYT
v_call: TRBV5-1
clone_size: .
j_call: TRBJ1-2

cdr3_aa: ASSQDFGYWGANVLT
v_call: TRBV4-3
clone_size: many
j_call: TRBJ2-6